This T cell receptor beta chain came from a study of beta chain features in type 1 diabetes. Regarding the study as a whole: Cells carrying high TCR expression could end up over-represented when cDNA is sequenced. When Type 1 diabetes patients were examined, their TCRB CDR3s proved moderately but significantly shorter in all four CD4+ subsets.

Purity exceeded 95% in all sorted populations. Reverse transcription of all isolated RNA meant that expressed TCRB transcripts were sequenced. Sequencing used immunoSEQ multiplex PCR; TCRdb keeps in-frame clones, though not all of them. The sample records hundreds of thousands of clones, roughly a sixth being singletons. J lost 4 bases, V lost 3 bases, and 6 bases had no gene match. The CDR3 totals 15 residues. Germline V gene sequence: CDR1 MGHDK, CDR2 SYGVNS. As concerns this clone: Its antigen is currently unknown.

V and J are TRBV25-1 and TRBJ2-5; 9 positions match TRBD1. The clonotype was recovered from a man aged 18 to 29 in good health. The sample was naive CD4+ T cells from blood. As DNA, the CDR3 is TGTGCCAGCAGTGACACCGGGACAGGGCGAGAGACCCAGTACTTC. Translation gives CASSDTGTGRETQYF.